Listed here is a single T cell receptor (beta chain). The data derive from a study of blood T cell repertoires in COVID-19. Study at large: The United States, Italy and Spain provided the acute and convalescent COVID-19 samples. In each case, the material was cDNA or gDNA derived from T cells, B-cell-depleted T cells, or PBMCs.

Germline loops: CDR1 SGHDT, CDR2 YYEEEE. The trim removed 1 base at V and 0 bases at J, leaving 6 bases unmatched. The CDR3 is made up of 16 amino acids. In the original analysis: Amplification of reference gene primers was used by the study to estimate nucleated cell counts. The table came from immunoSEQ multiplex PCR; TCRdb's copy has only in-frame clones and leaves some out. V and J calls and clone size are given by that table; D and trimming were obtained from the DNA. In the table there are 66,000 or so clones, 86% of which are singletons. The TCR sequence derives from a man aged 45 to 65 with active COVID-19. The chain uses TRBV5-6 and TRBJ2-7, with TRBD1 identical over 8 bases. Sequencing input: peripheral blood. CDR3 residues: CASSLFGQGSSYEQYV. The CDR3 DNA sequence: TGTGCCAGCAGCTTGTTTGGACAGGGCAGCTCCTACGAGCAGTACGTC.